Listed below are T cell receptor beta chains from one sample, sequenced in a study of OX40 agonist ivuxolimab in advanced cancers. Libraries were prepared by immunoSEQ multiplex PCR; TCRdb keeps only in-frame clonotypes and omits some of them. Of nearly 80,000 clones in the sample, roughly 87% were seen once. The specimen was CD4+ or CD8+ T cells sorted from blood, collected in a trial of the OX40 agonist ivuxolimab. Source of these receptors: an adult with an advanced solid tumor such as melanoma, head and neck, liver or kidney cancer. Each CDR3 is given with its conserved first and last residue. Each record gives: J gene, clone size, V gene, D gene, CDR3 DNA, CDR3 protein. The D gene is left open where the match is weak. Rows give clone size only sometimes, using once, few, many, or a class for an expanded clone.

TRBJ2-7 NA TRBV6-5 TRBD1 TGTGCCAGCAGCTATGACAGGGGGGACTCCTACGAGCAGTACTTC CASSYDRGDSYEQYF
TRBJ1-5 once TRBV27 NA TGTGCCAGCAGTTCTTCCAGGGGTCGCAATCAGCCCCAGCATTTT CASSSSRGRNQPQHF
TRBJ1-2 NA TRBV6-1 NA TGTGCCAGCAGAGAAGGAAAATCCTATGGCTACACCTTC CASREGKSYGYTF
TRBJ2-1 NA TRBV7-9 NA TGTGGGTTACAGAGCTCCTACAATGAGCAGTTCTTC CGLQSSYNEQFF
TRBJ1-1 once TRBV19 TRBD1 TGTGCCAGTAGTCCCCGGACAGGTGGGAAGACTGAAGCTTTCTTT CASSPRTGGKTEAFF
TRBJ2-1 NA TRBV5-5 TRBD1 TGTGCCAGCAGCATACAGGGGAGTTGGCCCAATGAGCAGTTCTTC CASSIQGSWPNEQFF
TRBJ2-5 NA TRBV6-1 NA TGTGCCAGCAGTGTAGCAGGGGTTGGGTCAGAGACCCAGTACTTC CASSVAGVGSETQYF
TRBJ2-5 NA TRBV27 TRBD2 TGTGCCAGCAGTTCGGGACTAGTAGGAGAGACCCAGTACTTC CASSSGLVGETQYF
TRBJ1-6 NA TRBV27 TRBD1 TGTGCCAGCAGTTTGGGGACAGAGCTTAGACCCCTCCACTTT CASSLGTELRPLHF
TRBJ1-4 NA TRBV7-9 NA TGTGCCAGCAGGACCTTGGGAGAAAAACTGTTTTTT CASRTLGEKLFF
TRBJ1-2 NA TRBV5-6 NA TGTGCCAGCAGCCTGGGACCTGCGGACTATGGCTACACCTTC CASSLGPADYGYTF
TRBJ1-1 NA TRBV19 NA TGTGCCAGTAGTCTCAACAGGGAAAAGAACACTGAAGCTTTCTTT CASSLNREKNTEAFF
TRBJ1-4 NA TRBV16 NA TGTGCCAGCAGCCCGAGGGGGAAGAATGAAAAACTGTTTTTT CASSPRGKNEKLFF
TRBJ1-1 NA TRBV7-9 NA TGTGCCAGCAGCTCCAGACAGGACACTGAAGCTTTCTTT CASSSRQDTEAFF
TRBJ1-4 once TRBV6-5 NA TGTGCCAGCAGTTACCGTCTGGATGAAAAACTGTTTTTT CASSYRLDEKLFF
TRBJ1-2 NA TRBV6-6 NA TGTGCCAGCAGTTACTCTGAAAGAGGGATTGGCTATGGCTACACCTTC CASSYSERGIGYGYTF
TRBJ2-3 NA TRBV29-1 TRBD2 TGCAGCGTTGGGCGGGGGGCAGGCACAGATACGCAGTATTTT CSVGRGAGTDTQYF
TRBJ2-5 NA TRBV2 NA TGTGCCAGCGGACCGGTCGTGGGGGAGACCCAGTACTTC CASGPVVGETQYF
TRBJ1-4 few TRBV4-1 TRBD1 TGCGCCAGCAGCCAGGGCAGGGGGTACAATGAAAAACTGTTTTTT CASSQGRGYNEKLFF
TRBJ1-1 NA TRBV6-5 NA TGTGCCAGCAGTTACTCCGGGGTCATGAACACTGAAGCTTTCTTT CASSYSGVMNTEAFF
TRBJ1-2 few TRBV5-1 NA TGCGCCAGCAGCTTGGGTCGTACGGATGGCTACACCTTC CASSLGRTDGYTF
TRBJ1-4 NA TRBV7-9 NA TGTGCCAGCACCCCGGGGGGCGGGGCTAATGAAAAACTGTTTTTT CASTPGGGANEKLFF
TRBJ1-2 NA TRBV10-3 NA TGTGCCATCAGTGAGCCCAACCTATTCTATGGCTACACCTTC CAISEPNLFYGYTF
TRBJ2-3 NA TRBV10-1 NA TGCGCCAGCAGTGTGGGCTGGGGTAGCACAGATACGCAGTATTTT CASSVGWGSTDTQYF
TRBJ1-5 few TRBV6-1 TRBD1 TGTGCCAGCAGTGGACAGGGGGCTAATCAGCCCCAGCATTTT CASSGQGANQPQHF
TRBJ2-3 NA TRBV10-1 NA TGCGCCAGCAGTAGAGGGGGAACAGATACGCAGTATTTT CASSRGGTDTQYF
TRBJ1-2 NA TRBV7-9 NA TGTGCCAGCAGCTTAGGGGAGGGGCTGAGCTATGGCTACACCTTC CASSLGEGLSYGYTF
TRBJ2-5 NA TRBV4-1 TRBD1 TGCGCCAGCAGCCCCCGGTGGCAGGGGGTGGGGGTTGGGCAGTACTTC CASSPRWQGVGVGQYF
TRBJ1-2 NA TRBV11-2 TRBD1 TGTGCCAGCAGCTTATCCTCCAGGGGGCTCCGTGGCTACACCTTC CASSLSSRGLRGYTF
TRBJ2-3 NA TRBV5-4 NA TGTGCCAGCAGCTCGAAACAGATCCTCACAGATACGCAGTATTTT CASSSKQILTDTQYF
TRBJ1-1 once TRBV6-1 NA TGTGCCAGCACGTTCAGGGGCGTGAACACTGAAGCTTTCTTT CASTFRGVNTEAFF
TRBJ1-6 NA TRBV6-5 NA TGTGCCAGCAGTTACTCTGGCGGCAGGAGAAATTCACCCCTCCACTTT CASSYSGGRRNSPLHF
TRBJ2-1 NA TRBV11-3 NA TGTGCCAGCAGCTTAGGGGGGGGCCCAGATGAGCAGTTCTTC CASSLGGGPDEQFF
TRBJ2-3 NA TRBV6-1 TRBD2 TGTGCCAGCAGTGTTGGGCGGGGGGGCACAGATACGCAGTATTTT CASSVGRGGTDTQYF
TRBJ2-2 NA TRBV7-8 TRBD1 TGTGCCAGCAGCAAGGGGAGGACAGGGATCGGGGAGCTGTTTTTT CASSKGRTGIGELFF
TRBJ2-3 NA TRBV19 NA TGTGCCAGTAGATCAGGGGCTAGCACAGATACGCAGTATTTT CASRSGASTDTQYF
TRBJ1-5 NA TRBV27 NA TGTGCCAGCAGTTTATGGGCAGGGGATCAGCCCCAGCATTTT CASSLWAGDQPQHF
TRBJ1-6 NA TRBV2 NA TGTGCCAGCTTGGACGCAGAAAGTTCACCCCTCCACTTT CASLDAESSPLHF
TRBJ2-7 NA TRBV7-6 TRBD2 TGTGCCAGCAGCCGCCCGGCTAGCGGGGGAGGTTACGAGCAGTACTTC CASSRPASGGGYEQYF
TRBJ1-4 NA TRBV5-6 NA TGTGCCAGCAGCTCAAACGTCCATGGGGAAAAACTGTTTTTT CASSSNVHGEKLFF
TRBJ1-4 NA TRBV6-1 NA TGTGCCAGCAGTGTCCCGGTATCTAATGAAAAACTGTTTTTT CASSVPVSNEKLFF
TRBJ2-3 NA TRBV6-5 TRBD1 TGTGCCAGCAGTGCCGGGACAGGGCTCACAGATACGCAGTATTTT CASSAGTGLTDTQYF
TRBJ2-1 few TRBV9 TRBD1 TGTGCCAGCAGCGTAGGGGGGACAGGGATGGGTGAGCAGTTCTTC CASSVGGTGMGEQFF
TRBJ1-2 NA TRBV5-5 TRBD1 TGTGCCAGCAGCCAGGGGGTGGACTATGGCTACACCTTC CASSQGVDYGYTF
TRBJ2-5 NA TRBV9 TRBD2 TGTGCCAGCAGCAGATTAGCGGGGGAGTCCCAAGAGACCCAGTACTTC CASSRLAGESQETQYF
TRBJ2-1 NA TRBV6-5 NA TGTGCCAGCAGCCCCGGGGGGCTCATGGATGAGCAGTTCTTC CASSPGGLMDEQFF
TRBJ2-1 NA TRBV5-1 TRBD2 TGCGCCAGCAGCTTGGCTAGCGGGGGGACCTACAATGAGCAGTTCTTC CASSLASGGTYNEQFF
TRBJ2-3 NA TRBV7-6 TRBD2 TGTGCCAGCAGTATAGCGGGGGGGACCGGGGTAGATACGCAGTATTTT CASSIAGGTGVDTQYF